The sequence of this T cell receptor (beta chain) was determined in a study of OX40 agonist ivuxolimab in advanced cancers. Study-level background: Those treated in dose escalation had hepatocellular carcinoma, melanoma, renal cell cancer or head and neck cancer.

Sequenced by immunoSEQ multiplex PCR; TCRdb stores in-frame clones only, minus some. Of around 79,000 clones listed, 86% are singletons. Germline V CDR1 and CDR2: MNHNS, SASEGT. V lost 6 bases, J lost 4 bases, and 10 bases lay in between. CDR3 size: 12 residues. Material: CD4+ or CD8+ T cells sorted from blood, obtained in a trial of the OX40 agonist ivuxolimab. V is TRBV6-1 and J is TRBJ2-7; D uncertain. The sequence came from an adult with an advanced solid tumor such as melanoma, head and neck, liver or kidney cancer. The CDR3 DNA is TGTGCCAGCAGACACGATAGTTACGAGCAGTACTTC. Its protein product is CASRHDSYEQYF.